This paragraph reports one T cell receptor (beta chain). Germline V gives CDR1 DFQATT, CDR2 SNEGSKA (reference sequence). Trimming pared 3 bases from V and 4 bases from J, leaving 12 bases between. The CDR3 has 13 amino acids. This sample was included in a study of blood T cell repertoires in COVID-19. Per the original methods: The assay estimated nucleated cells by amplifying reference gene primers. Profiling relied on immunoSEQ multiplex PCR, and the TCRdb table lists in-frame clones only, not all of them. V and J calls and clone size are as listed in that table; D and trimming were resolved from the DNA. This sample yields 160,000 or so clones, of which over 75% are seen a single time; roughly 1.2% belongs to the top ten. The study drew participants aged roughly 18 to 95 years from some 25 US areas.

The chain joins TRBV20-1 to TRBJ2-5, with D uncertain. Material: PBMCs or T cells enriched from blood (not recorded which). The sequence was collected from a human donor with acute COVID-19. The donor label of this sample is uncertain. This CDR3 is CSASQPTGETQYF. The CDR3 DNA is TGCAGTGCTAGTCAGCCCACGGGAGAGACCCAGTACTTC.